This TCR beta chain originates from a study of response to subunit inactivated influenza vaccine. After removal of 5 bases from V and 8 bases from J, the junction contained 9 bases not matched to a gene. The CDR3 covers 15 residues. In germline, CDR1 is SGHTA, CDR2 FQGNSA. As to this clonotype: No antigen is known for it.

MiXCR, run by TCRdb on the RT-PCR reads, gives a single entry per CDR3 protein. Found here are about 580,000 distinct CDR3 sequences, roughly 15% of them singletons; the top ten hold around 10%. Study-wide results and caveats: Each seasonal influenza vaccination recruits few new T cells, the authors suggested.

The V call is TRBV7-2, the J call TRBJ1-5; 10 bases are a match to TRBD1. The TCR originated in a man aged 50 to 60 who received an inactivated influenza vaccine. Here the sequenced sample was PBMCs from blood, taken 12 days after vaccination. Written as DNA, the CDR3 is TGTGCCAGCAGCAGACAGGGGGCGCGAATGGAGCCCCAGCATTTT. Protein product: CASSRQGARMEPQHF.